Listed below are T cell receptor beta chains from one sample, sequenced in a study of OX40 agonist ivuxolimab in advanced cancers. The protocol was immunoSEQ multiplex PCR, while the TCRdb copy is restricted to in-frame clones and leaves out a portion. The data hold roughly 61,000 clones, with roughly nine tenths observed a single time. Here the sequenced sample was CD4+ or CD8+ T cells sorted from blood, taken in a trial of the OX40 agonist ivuxolimab. Source of these receptors: an adult with an advanced solid tumor such as melanoma, head and neck, liver or kidney cancer. Both conserved end residues are part of each CDR3. The order of the fields is CDR3 protein, V gene, J gene.

cdr3_aa: CASSLGRGRDNSPLHF
v_call: TRBV27
j_call: TRBJ1-6

cdr3_aa: CASSNNRGPYNEQFF
v_call: TRBV19
j_call: TRBJ2-1

cdr3_aa: CASSKGGDEQFF
v_call: TRBV21-1
j_call: TRBJ2-1

cdr3_aa: CASSLIGSSYEQYF
v_call: TRBV11-2
j_call: TRBJ2-7

cdr3_aa: CASSPSSQAGYNSPLHF
v_call: TRBV5-1
j_call: TRBJ1-6

cdr3_aa: CASSRRTANTEAFF
v_call: TRBV11-2
j_call: TRBJ1-1

cdr3_aa: CATSRDLSEPQHF
v_call: TRBV15
j_call: TRBJ1-5

cdr3_aa: CASSLEERGTQYF
v_call: TRBV7-8
j_call: TRBJ2-5

cdr3_aa: CASSADMAGGPNTGELFF
v_call: TRBV18
j_call: TRBJ2-2

cdr3_aa: CASSGQGRGYTF
v_call: TRBV6-1
j_call: TRBJ1-2

cdr3_aa: CASSPGVGRKRGPTGELFF
v_call: TRBV7-8
j_call: TRBJ2-2

cdr3_aa: CASSQETSAKSYEQYF
v_call: TRBV4-2
j_call: TRBJ2-7

cdr3_aa: CASSQLTSGGETQYF
v_call: TRBV4-2
j_call: TRBJ2-5

cdr3_aa: CASSTQTGGGSGYTF
v_call: TRBV7-2
j_call: TRBJ1-2

cdr3_aa: CASSQDWAGGSNEQFF
v_call: TRBV4-1
j_call: TRBJ2-1

cdr3_aa: CASSKQGGNTIYF
v_call: TRBV6-5
j_call: TRBJ1-3

cdr3_aa: CASSLDKGEQYF
v_call: TRBV5-1
j_call: TRBJ2-7

cdr3_aa: CASSSRIAGGSFFTDTQYF
v_call: TRBV7-9
j_call: TRBJ2-3

cdr3_aa: CASSVGRVYGYTF
v_call: TRBV6-5
j_call: TRBJ1-2

cdr3_aa: CASSLTSGKTQYF
v_call: TRBV19
j_call: TRBJ2-5

cdr3_aa: CASSTRGGGTDTQYF
v_call: TRBV5-1
j_call: TRBJ2-3

cdr3_aa: CASGAVNTEAFF
v_call: TRBV6-5
j_call: TRBJ1-1

cdr3_aa: CASSLVGGPGETQYF
v_call: TRBV11-3
j_call: TRBJ2-5

cdr3_aa: CASRHPGTSRTGELFF
v_call: TRBV7-6
j_call: TRBJ2-2

cdr3_aa: CASSASTGTGNTIYF
v_call: TRBV9
j_call: TRBJ1-3

cdr3_aa: CAISENSGSYNEQFF
v_call: TRBV10-3
j_call: TRBJ2-1

cdr3_aa: CAWSVQGFPGNTIYF
v_call: TRBV30
j_call: TRBJ1-3

cdr3_aa: CASSYSNSPNEKLFF
v_call: TRBV6-5
j_call: TRBJ1-4

cdr3_aa: CASSQVFKGGNQPQHF
v_call: TRBV4-2
j_call: TRBJ1-5

cdr3_aa: CASTPVRGRGANVLTF
v_call: TRBV5-4
j_call: TRBJ2-6

cdr3_aa: CASSRMVGQETQYF
v_call: TRBV5-1
j_call: TRBJ2-5

cdr3_aa: CASSSAQGLGSPLHF
v_call: TRBV27
j_call: TRBJ1-6

cdr3_aa: CSAGRDTQYF
v_call: TRBV20-1
j_call: TRBJ2-3

cdr3_aa: CASSTQYMNTEAFF
v_call: TRBV27
j_call: TRBJ1-1

cdr3_aa: CASSEGGIPSDTQYF
v_call: TRBV25-1
j_call: TRBJ2-3

cdr3_aa: CAWSGRVARSQPQHF
v_call: TRBV30
j_call: TRBJ1-5

cdr3_aa: CASSAAGTNGVNEQFF
v_call: TRBV5-1
j_call: TRBJ2-1

cdr3_aa: CASRRDRADYNEQFF
v_call: TRBV2
j_call: TRBJ2-1

cdr3_aa: CAWRRQGAAEAFF
v_call: TRBV30
j_call: TRBJ1-1

cdr3_aa: CSVEWLERGTDTQYF
v_call: TRBV29-1
j_call: TRBJ2-3

cdr3_aa: CASSRDSYQPQHF
v_call: TRBV6-1
j_call: TRBJ1-5

cdr3_aa: CASSLGLAGGPGETQYF
v_call: TRBV11-3
j_call: TRBJ2-5

cdr3_aa: CASSQDSPHIASYEQYF
v_call: TRBV4-3
j_call: TRBJ2-7

cdr3_aa: CASTRTSSNQPQHF
v_call: TRBV2
j_call: TRBJ1-5

cdr3_aa: CASSLRDPNQPQHF
v_call: TRBV5-5
j_call: TRBJ1-5

cdr3_aa: CSVERRGDRTNYGYTF
v_call: TRBV29-1
j_call: TRBJ1-2